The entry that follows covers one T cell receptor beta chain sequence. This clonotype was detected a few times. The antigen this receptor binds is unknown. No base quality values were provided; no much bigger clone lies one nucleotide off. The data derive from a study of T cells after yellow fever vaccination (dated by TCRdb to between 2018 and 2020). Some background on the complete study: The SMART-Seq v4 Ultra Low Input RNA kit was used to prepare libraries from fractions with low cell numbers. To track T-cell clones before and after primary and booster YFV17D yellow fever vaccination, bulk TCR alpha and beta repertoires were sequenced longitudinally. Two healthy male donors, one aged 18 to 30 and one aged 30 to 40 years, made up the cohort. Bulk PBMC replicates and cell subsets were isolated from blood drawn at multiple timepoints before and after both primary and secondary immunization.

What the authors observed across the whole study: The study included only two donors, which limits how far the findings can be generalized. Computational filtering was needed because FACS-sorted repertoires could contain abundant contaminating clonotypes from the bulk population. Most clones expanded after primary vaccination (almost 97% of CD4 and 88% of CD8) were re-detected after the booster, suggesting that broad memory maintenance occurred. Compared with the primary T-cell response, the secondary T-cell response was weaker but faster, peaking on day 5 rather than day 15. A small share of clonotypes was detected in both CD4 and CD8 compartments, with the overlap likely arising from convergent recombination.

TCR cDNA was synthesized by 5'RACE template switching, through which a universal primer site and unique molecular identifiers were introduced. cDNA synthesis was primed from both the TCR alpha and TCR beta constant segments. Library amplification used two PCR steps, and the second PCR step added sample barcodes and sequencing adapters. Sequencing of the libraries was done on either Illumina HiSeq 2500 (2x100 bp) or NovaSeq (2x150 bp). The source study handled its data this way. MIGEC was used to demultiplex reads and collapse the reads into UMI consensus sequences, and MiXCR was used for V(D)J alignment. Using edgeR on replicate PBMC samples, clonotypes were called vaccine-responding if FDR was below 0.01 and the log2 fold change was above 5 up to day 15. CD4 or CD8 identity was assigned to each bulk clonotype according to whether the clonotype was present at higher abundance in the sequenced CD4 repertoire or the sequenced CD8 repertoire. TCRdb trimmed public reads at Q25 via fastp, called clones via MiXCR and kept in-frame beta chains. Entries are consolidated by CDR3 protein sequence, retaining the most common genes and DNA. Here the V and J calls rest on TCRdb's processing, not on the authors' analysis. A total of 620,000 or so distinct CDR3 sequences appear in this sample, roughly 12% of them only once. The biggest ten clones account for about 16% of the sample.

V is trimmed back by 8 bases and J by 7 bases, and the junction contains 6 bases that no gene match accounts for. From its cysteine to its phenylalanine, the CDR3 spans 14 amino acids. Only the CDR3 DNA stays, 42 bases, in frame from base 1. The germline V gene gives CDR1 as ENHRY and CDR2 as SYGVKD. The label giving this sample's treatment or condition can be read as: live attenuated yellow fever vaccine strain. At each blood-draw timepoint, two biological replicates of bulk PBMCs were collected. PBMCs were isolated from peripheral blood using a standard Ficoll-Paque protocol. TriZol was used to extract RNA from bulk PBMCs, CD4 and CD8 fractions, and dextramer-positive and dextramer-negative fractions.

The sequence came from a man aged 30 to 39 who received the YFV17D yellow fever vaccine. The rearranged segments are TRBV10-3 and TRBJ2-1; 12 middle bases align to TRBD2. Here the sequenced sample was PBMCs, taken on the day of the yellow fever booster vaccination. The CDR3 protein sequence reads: CAIGSGTSGNEQFF. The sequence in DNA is TGTGCCATCGGATCCGGGACTAGCGGGAATGAGCAGTTCTTC.